Included here is one T cell receptor (beta chain) sequence, with context. Its antigen has not been determined. For each CD8+ T cell subset, flow sorting was done in triplicate, and a few hundred thousand cells per subset went directly into RLT lysis buffer. To keep memory contaminants out, a stringent definition of naive CD8+ T cells was applied: CD45RO-CCR7+CD27+CD95-. Standard density gradient centrifugation was used to isolate peripheral blood mononuclear cells from buffy coats. A FACSAria III was used to flow-sort naive CD8+ T cells into CXCR3-negative and CXCR3-positive populations. Total RNA was extracted from sorted cells with an RNeasy Mini Kit. Instrument on record: NextSeq 550. The Human TCR Profiling Kit (MiLaboratory) was used to prepare UMI-labeled 5' RACE TRB cDNA libraries. The full amount of extracted RNA was used for cDNA synthesis, and the full amount of resulting cDNA was used for PCR amplification. Libraries were prepared in parallel with an identical number of PCR cycles. The authors processed their data as follows. With a requirement of at least two reads per UMI, MIGEC and MiXCR extracted about 53,000 +/- 9,400 unique UMI-labeled TRB cDNA molecules per library. On average, each library contained roughly 40,000 +/- 10,000 functional in-frame TRB CDR3 nucleotide clonotypes without stop codons. Diversity metrics, including normalized Shannon-Wiener and Chao1, were computed in VDJtools after downsampling to 5000 UMI-labeled TRB molecules per sample. For the central five CDR3 residues, VDJtools calculated physicochemical properties weighted by clonotype size, namely interaction energy, strength, volume and Kidera factor 4. TCRdb reprocessed the reads and provides one entry for every CDR3 protein sequence; no DNA is given. The V and J calls reflect TCRdb's pipeline rather than the authors' work. The sample has some 66,000 distinct CDR3 sequences on record. Of the sample, about 1.5% falls within the top ten clones.

For CDR1 and CDR2, the germline V gene lists MNHEY and SVGAGI. The CDR3 runs 16 residues from the cysteine to the phenylalanine. DNA for this receptor is not on file. This record belongs to a study of CXCR3-negative and CXCR3-positive naive CD8 T cells (dated 2019 in TCRdb). General notes on the study: In total, about 135 million TRB reads were obtained, or roughly 1.5 +/- 0.3 million reads per library. Diversity and physicochemical repertoire analyses were performed on 11 donors pooled from two independent experiments. TRBV-TRBJ cluster analysis included naive subsets from several donors and memory cells from 3 donors.

General findings and caveats noted by the study authors: Freshly isolated PBMCs were used for most assays because CXCR3 expression partially decreased after cryopreservation. Surface CD5, linked to self-reactivity in mice, was comparable between naive subsets; TCR interaction strength was therefore also inferred from TRB CDR3 physicochemical properties. Compared with CXCR3-negative naive cells, CXCR3-positive naive cells had TRB CDR3s with higher hydrophobicity (lower Kidera factor 4), lower energy, and higher strength and volume indices. Repertoire diversity was comparably high in both naive subsets but much lower in memory CD8+ T cells. Similar TRBV-TRBJ usage was shown by naive CXCR3-negative and CXCR3-positive cells from the same donor, whereas distinct patterns were shown by memory cells.

The receptor comes from a human donor in good health. Some clones in this sample may be carry-over from other donors' samples. Sequences were obtained from naive CXCR3- CD8+ T cells from blood. The cell subset or site label on this specimen signifies: CD45RO-CCR7+CD27+CD95- naive CD8+ T cells lacking CXCR3 (TNR3-). Here the chain combines TRBV6-5 and TRBJ2-7; TCRdb's D gene call, TRBD1, goes unchecked for lack of DNA. The CDR3: CASSYSPEQAIYEQYF.